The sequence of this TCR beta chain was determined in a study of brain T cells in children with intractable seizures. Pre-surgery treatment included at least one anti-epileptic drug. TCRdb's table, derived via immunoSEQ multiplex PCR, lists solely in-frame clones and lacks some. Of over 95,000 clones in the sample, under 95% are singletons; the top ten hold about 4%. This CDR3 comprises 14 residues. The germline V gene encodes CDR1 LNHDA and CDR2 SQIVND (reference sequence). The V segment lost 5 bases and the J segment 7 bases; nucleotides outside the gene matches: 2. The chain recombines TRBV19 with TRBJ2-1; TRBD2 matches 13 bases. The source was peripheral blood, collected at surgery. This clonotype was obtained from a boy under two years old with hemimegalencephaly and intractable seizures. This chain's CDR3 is CASSWTSGRNEQFF. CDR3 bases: TGTGCCAGTAGTTGGACTAGCGGGAGAAATGAGCAGTTCTTC.